A single sample is the source of the 7 T cell receptor beta chains below, sequenced in a study of cytomegalovirus exposure and HLA in healthy donors. Researchers ran the PCR with 60 Vbeta and 13 Jbeta primers. Libraries were prepared by immunoSEQ multiplex PCR; TCRdb keeps only in-frame clonotypes and omits some of them. The sample includes 150,000 to 200,000 clones, 75% to 85% of them seen just once. The sequenced material came from PBMCs. The source is a boy younger than 18 in good health and CMV-seronegative.

This chain uses TRBV6-5 with TRBJ2-7; 10 bases fit TRBD2. Germline V gene data show CDR1 as MNHEY and CDR2 as SVGAGI. V shed 4 bases and J 5 bases; nucleotides not matched to a gene: 8. This CDR3 comprises 15 residues. The CDR3 region is CASSSPTSGPHEQYF. The CDR3 nucleotides read TGTGCCAGCAGTTCACCGACTAGCGGGCCCCACGAGCAGTACTTC.

V usage is TRBV15 and J usage is TRBJ1-2; 9 bases fit TRBD1. Germline V gives CDR1 LNHNV, CDR2 YYDKDF (reference sequence). The ends lost 4 bases at V and 4 bases at J; junction bases unmatched: 4. The length of the CDR3 is 14 residues. The CDR3 loop is CATSTGQGSYGYTF. As DNA, the CDR3 is TGTGCCACCAGCACCGGACAGGGGAGCTATGGCTACACCTTC.

The chain employs TRBV5-4 and TRBJ1-2; 10 nucleotides align to TRBD1. CDR1 is SGHNT, CDR2 YYREEE, per germline (reference sequence). CDR3 size: 14 residues. With V trimmed by 5 bases and J by 6 bases, 7 bases remained unmatched. Here the CDR3 reads CASRLIDRGHGYTF. CDR3 bases: TGTGCCAGCAGACTCATAGACAGGGGGCATGGCTACACCTTC.

CDR3 protein: CASSVVGLAHTTDTQYF. CDR3 nucleotides: TGTGCCAGCAGCGTAGTGGGGCTAGCGCATACCACAGATACGCAGTATTTT. The rearrangement links TRBV9 to TRBJ2-3, with D perhaps TRBD2 (6 bases). V lost 0 bases and J lost 2, with 16 bases in between. The germline V gene has CDR1 SGDLS and CDR2 YYNGEE. CDR3 size: 17 residues.

This chain links TRBV7-6 with TRBJ1-4; D may be TRBD1 (6 bases). CDR1 SGHVS and CDR2 FNYEAQ come from the germline V gene. This CDR3 is built from 16 residues. Trimming removed 5 bases at V and 4 bases at J, with 17 bases between. CDR3 DNA: TGTGCCAGCAGCCCAGGCGCAGGGGCCGATAATGAAAAACTGTTTTTT. Translated: CASSPGAGADNEKLFF.

The chain combines TRBV25-1 with TRBJ1-1; maybe TRBD1 (6 bases). Trimming shortened V by 5 bases and J by 4 bases, and 14 bases separated the two germline ends. The CDR3 has 14 residues. Germline V gives CDR1 MGHDK, CDR2 SYGVNS. The CDR3 nucleotides read TGTGCCAGCAGTATACAGGGTTTAGGCACTGAAGCTTTCTTT. Its translation: CASSIQGLGTEAFF.

This clone came up a few times. The V and J genes are TRBV6-6 and TRBJ1-1, with 8 bases lining up with TRBD1. The CDR3 spans 14 residues. Germline V gene data show CDR1 as MNHNY and CDR2 as SVGAGI (reference sequence). V shed 5 bases and J 7 bases; nucleotides not matched to a gene: 9. In nucleotides, the CDR3 is TGTGCCAGCAGTCGAATACTACAGGGGGTTGAAGCTTTCTTT. This gives the protein CASSRILQGVEAFF.